This TCR beta chain was profiled in a study of cytomegalovirus exposure and HLA in healthy donors. Study-wide points: Earlier analysis looked at TCR beta V segments, and most were productive about 90% or about 30% of the time. TCR sequences were mostly rare, though some public TCRs occurred in many donors. Presence/absence analyses assumed roughly uniform sequencing depth across donors, which may not hold.

V was shortened by 0 bases and J by 2 bases, with 17 bases between the two germline ends. CDR1 is SGDLS and CDR2 is YYNGEE in the germline V gene. The CDR3 is made up of 18 amino acids. With respect to this clone: Its antigen is currently unknown.

The PCR made use of 60 Vbeta and 13 Jbeta primers. The table came from immunoSEQ multiplex PCR; TCRdb's copy has only in-frame clones and leaves some out. The sample holds around 130,000 clones; 50% to 80% are singletons and the top ten take under 9%. The clonotype was recovered from a woman aged 40 to 50 in good health and CMV-seropositive. The sequencing sample was made of PBMCs. This chain uses TRBV9 with TRBJ2-2; the D gene is possibly TRBD2 (5 bases). In DNA, the CDR3 is TGTGCCAGCAGCGTAGGGACGGGGAGTAGCCGTAACACCGGGGAGCTGTTTTTT. Translation gives CASSVGTGSSRNTGELFF.